Listed here are 5 T cell receptor beta chains from one sample, sequenced in a study of shared clonotypes between healthy human individuals. Repertoires were generated with immunoSEQ multiplex PCR, while TCRdb's copy carries only in-frame clones and drops some. The data contain about 1 million clones, around 74% of them singletons. Sequencing input: memory CD4+ T cells sorted from blood. The sample's subset: CD45RA-negative fraction. All receptors derive from a man aged 18 to 30 in good health.

This chain joins TRBV5-8 and TRBJ2-1; 7 nucleotides align to TRBD2. The germline gives CDR1 SGHTS, CDR2 YDEGEE. The CDR3 totals 15 residues. Unmatched junction bases numbered 8, after V lost 4 bases and J lost 4 bases. The CDR3 is CASSTGGGGYNEQFF. The CDR3 DNA reads as TGTGCCAGCAGCACTGGTGGCGGGGGTTACAATGAGCAGTTCTTC.

This rearrangement joins TRBV5-6 to TRBJ2-5; the D gene could be TRBD1 or TRBD2 (5 bases each). Germline CDR1 SGHDT, CDR2 YYEEEE. The CDR3 is 16 amino acids. The germline V and J ends were trimmed by 7 bases and 2 bases, with 21 bases remaining between them. CDR3 loop: CASEEQGRTLQETQYF. The CDR3 region has the DNA TGTGCCAGCGAGGAGCAGGGAAGGACTTTACAAGAGACCCAGTACTTC. Full variable domain (missing parts from reference TRBV5-6 and TRBJ2-5): DAGVTQSPTHLIKTRGQQVTLRCSPKSGHDTVSWYQQALGQGPQFIFQYYEEEERQRGNFPDRFSGHQFPNYSSELNVNALLLGDSALYLCASEEQGRTLQETQYFGPGTRLLVL.

Comments on this clone: This specimen includes other DNA sequences encoding the same CDR3. The chain combines TRBV6-4 with TRBJ1-1; D ambiguous. The ends were cut back, 4 bases at V and 0 bases at J, with 6 bases in the middle. There are 13 residues in the CDR3. The V gene's germline CDR1 is MRHNA and CDR2 SNTAGT. DNA for the CDR3: TGTGCCAGCAGTGTCCGGCTGAACACTGAAGCTTTCTTT. Translation: CASSVRLNTEAFF.

J is TRBJ2-5 and V is TRBV2; weak D call: TRBD2 (6 bases). The CDR3 length is 12 residues. Germline V gene sequence: CDR1 SNHLY, CDR2 FYNNEI. Trimming removed 10 bases at V and 2 bases at J, with 11 bases between. The CDR3 DNA follows: TGTGCCACCTTCCGGGGGCAAGAGACCCAGTACTTC. Its translation is CATFRGQETQYF.

DNA of the CDR3: TGTGCCAGCAGCTTCGGACAGGGGGGACCTGGGGCCAACGTCCTGACTTTC. This translates into CASSFGQGGPGANVLTF. The rearrangement uses TRBV13 and TRBJ2-6, with 10 nucleotides matching TRBD1. The CDR3 contains 17 residues. The trim removed 3 bases at V and 2 bases at J, leaving 4 bases unmatched. Germline CDR1 reads PRHDT; CDR2 reads FYEKMQ (reference sequence).